Below, 3 T cell receptor beta chains from the same sample are listed, as sequenced in a study of breast tumors, draining lymph nodes, adjacent tissues. Each CDR3 protein gets one entry after TCRdb re-called the multiplex PCR reads with MiXCR. Among under 45,000 distinct CDR3 sequences listed, around a third were seen once. Sequencing was performed on breast tumor tissue. The receptors originated from a female donor with breast cancer. Some clones in this sample may be carry-over from other donors' samples.

The chain carries TRBV5-4 and TRBJ2-7; D is unclear. Germline lookup yields CDR1 SGHNT and CDR2 YYREEE (reference sequence). V lost 0 bases and J lost 3, with 10 bases in between. The CDR3 spans 14 residues. The CDR3 reads CASSLEATSYEQYF. The CDR3 nucleotides are TGTGCCAGCAGCTTGGAGGCGACAAGCTACGAGCAGTACTTC.

Ten or more counts support this clonotype. The J gene is TRBJ2-3, the V gene TRBV7-9; no firm D call. With 5 bases removed from V and 4 bases from J, the gap between germline ends came to 16 bases. Germline assignment: CDR1 SEHNR and CDR2 FQNEAQ (reference sequence). The CDR3 covers 15 residues. CDR3 nucleotide sequence: TGTGCCAGCAGCCCCTATATCCACCCCTCAGATACGCAGTATTTT. Translating it yields CASSPYIHPSDTQYF. Supplemented by reference TRBV7-9 and TRBJ2-3, the full variable domain reads DTGVSQNPRHKITKRGQNVTFRCDPISEHNRLYWYRQTLGQGPEFLTYFQNEAQLEKSRLLSDRFSAERPKGSFSTLEIQRTEQGDSAMYLCASSPYIHPSDTQYFGPGTRLTVL.

By sample share, this clonotype is large. The gene calls are TRBV7-6 and TRBJ2-1; the D gene is possibly TRBD2 (5 bases). The CDR3 consists of 16 residues. CDR1 and CDR2 (germline): SGHVS, FNYEAQ. Between the trimmed V and J ends, which lost 6 bases and 2 bases, there was a span of 17 bases. The CDR3 loop is CASSFITGDTYNEQFF. CDR3 DNA sequence: TGTGCCAGCAGTTTCATCACCGGGGATACCTACAATGAGCAGTTCTTC.